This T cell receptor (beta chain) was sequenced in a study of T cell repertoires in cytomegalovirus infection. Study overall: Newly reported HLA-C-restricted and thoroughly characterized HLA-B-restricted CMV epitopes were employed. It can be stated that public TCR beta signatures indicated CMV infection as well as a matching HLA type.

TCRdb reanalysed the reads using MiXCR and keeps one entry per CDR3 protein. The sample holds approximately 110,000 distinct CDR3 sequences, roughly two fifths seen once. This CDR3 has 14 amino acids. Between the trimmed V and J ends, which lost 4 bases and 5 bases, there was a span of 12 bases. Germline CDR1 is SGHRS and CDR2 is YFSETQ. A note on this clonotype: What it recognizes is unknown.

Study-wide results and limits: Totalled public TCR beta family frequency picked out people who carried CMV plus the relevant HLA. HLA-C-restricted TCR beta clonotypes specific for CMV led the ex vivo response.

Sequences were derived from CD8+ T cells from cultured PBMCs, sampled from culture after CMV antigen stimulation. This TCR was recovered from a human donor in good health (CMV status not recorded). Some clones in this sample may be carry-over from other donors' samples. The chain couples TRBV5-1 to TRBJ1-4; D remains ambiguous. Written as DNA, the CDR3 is TGCGCCAGCAGCCGGGCGGTGGGAAATGAAAAACTGTTTTTT. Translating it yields CASSRAVGNEKLFF.